This T cell receptor (beta chain) was sequenced in a study of blood T cell repertoires in COVID-19. Study-level background: Sites across the United States, Italy and Spain contributed samples from acute and convalescent COVID-19. Sources were T cells, B-cell-depleted T cells, or PBMCs; the material itself was cDNA or gDNA.

The V end was cut by 4 bases, the J end by 0 bases, with 12 bases between. The CDR3 is 15 amino acids. Germline CDR1 and CDR2: PRHDT and FYEKMQ (reference sequence). How the authors handled the data: Estimation of nucleated cell counts was performed using reference gene primer amplification. Generated by immunoSEQ multiplex PCR, the TCRdb table keeps only in-frame clones and is missing some. V and J calls and clone size come straight from that table; D and trimming were deduced from the DNA. The data contain some 460,000 clones, around 89% of them singletons. V is TRBV13 and J is TRBJ1-2, with TRBD1 as a possible D gene (5 bases). The clonotype comes from a woman aged 30 to 39 with acute or convalescent COVID-19. Sequencing used peripheral blood. The CDR3 DNA follows: TGTGCCAGCAGCTCCCGTCCGACAGCTAACTATGGCTACACCTTC. This sequence encodes CASSSRPTANYGYTF.